This T cell receptor (beta chain) was captured by sequencing in a study of T cells in Graves' hyperthyroidism and ophthalmopathy. Study background: Peripheral blood samples were taken at initial diagnosis, prior to any treatment.

Amplified regions were TCR beta CDR3 sequences from RNA transcripts. A set of HTBI primers served as the primers for a first-round RT-PCR of the TCR CDR3. TCRdb recomputed calls from the multiplex PCR reads with MiXCR, one row per CDR3 protein. Among around 560,000 distinct CDR3 sequences listed, 16% were seen once. This clonotype was observed a few times. The definition of stable Graves' hyperthyroidism was no ophthalmopathy progression within 18 months. The hyperthyroidism patients had all been newly diagnosed, and their disease duration was under 2 months. Their ages ranged from 18 to 65 years. It was uncontrolled infection, other autoimmune disease, pregnancy or lactation that excluded patients. This sequence was found in a woman between 18 and 29 years old with Graves' hyperthyroidism. Source material: blood.

The CDR3 sequence is CASSPLDGVQSFRAYNEQFF. The CDR3 DNA is TGTGCCAGCTCACCTCTAGATGGGGTCCAATCCTTCAGGGCCTACAATGAGCAGTTCTTC. This chain joins TRBV18 and TRBJ2-1, with TRBD1 as a possible D gene (5 bases). Germline V gives CDR1 KGHSH, CDR2 LQKENI. Trimming cost V 3 bases and J 2 bases, with 26 bases left between them. The CDR3 spans 20 residues.